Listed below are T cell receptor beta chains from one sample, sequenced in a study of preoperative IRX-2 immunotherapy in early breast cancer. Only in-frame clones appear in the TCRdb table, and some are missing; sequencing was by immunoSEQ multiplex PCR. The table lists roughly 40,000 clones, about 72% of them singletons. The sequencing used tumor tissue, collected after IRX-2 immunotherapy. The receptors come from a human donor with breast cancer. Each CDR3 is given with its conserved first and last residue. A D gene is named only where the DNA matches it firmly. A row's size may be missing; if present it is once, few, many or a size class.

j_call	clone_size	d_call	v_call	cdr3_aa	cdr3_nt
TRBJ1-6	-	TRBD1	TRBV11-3	CASSQVPQGDSPLHF	TGTGCCAGCAGCCAAGTACCCCAGGGGGATTCACCCCTCCACTTT
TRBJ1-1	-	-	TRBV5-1	CASSFYPLQGRNTEAFF	TGCGCCAGCAGCTTCTATCCACTACAGGGTAGGAACACTGAAGCTTTCTTT
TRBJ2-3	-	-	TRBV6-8	CAIAARSTDTQYF	TGTGCCATCGCGGCCCGGAGCACAGATACGCAGTATTTT
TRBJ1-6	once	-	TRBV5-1	CASSFGDDNSPLHF	TGCGCCAGCAGCTTTGGGGACGATAATTCACCCCTCCACTTT
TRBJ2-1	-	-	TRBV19	CASSSQGGLGFF	TGTGCCAGTAGTAGTCAGGGGGGCCTTGGGTTCTTC
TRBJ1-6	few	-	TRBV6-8	CASSYSQNSPLHF	TGTGCCAGCAGTTATAGCCAGAATTCACCCCTCCACTTT
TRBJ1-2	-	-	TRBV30	CAWGLNYGYTF	TGTGCCTGGGGTTTAAACTATGGCTACACCTTC
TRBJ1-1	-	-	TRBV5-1	CASSARQERTEAFF	TGCGCCAGCAGCGCCCGACAGGAAAGGACTGAAGCTTTCTTT
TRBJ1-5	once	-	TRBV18	CASSLGRGQPQHF	TGTGCCAGCTCACTGGGGAGAGGGCAGCCCCAGCATTTT
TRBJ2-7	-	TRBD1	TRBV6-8	CASKRGQGVYEQYF	TGTGCCAGCAAACGGGGACAGGGCGTCTACGAGCAGTACTTC
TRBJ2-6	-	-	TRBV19	CASSQGPGANVLTF	TGTGCCAGTAGTCAGGGCCCTGGGGCCAACGTCCTGACTTTC
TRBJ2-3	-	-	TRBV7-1	CASSRPRGAGDTQYF	TGTGCCAGCAGCCGCCCCCGGGGGGCGGGAGATACGCAGTATTTT
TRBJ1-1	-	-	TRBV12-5	CASGLVREYTEAFF	TGTGCTAGTGGTTTGGTAAGGGAGTACACTGAAGCTTTCTTT
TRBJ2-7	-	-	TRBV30	CAWSTSTGLREQYF	TGTGCCTGGAGTACGTCGACAGGTTTAAGGGAGCAGTACTTC
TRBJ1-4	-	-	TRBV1	CASSQVQYRSNEKLFF	TGCGCCAGCAGCCAAGTTCAATACAGGTCTAATGAAAAACTGTTTTTT
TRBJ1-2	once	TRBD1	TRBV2	CASSVLGQEFYGYTF	TGTGCCAGCAGTGTTTTGGGACAGGAATTCTATGGCTACACCTTC
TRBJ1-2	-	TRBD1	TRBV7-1	CASSPRGRDGYTF	TGTGCCAGCAGCCCAAGGGGGCGCGATGGCTACACCTTC
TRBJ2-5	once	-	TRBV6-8	CASSRGVPGTQYF	TGTGCCAGCAGCAGGGGGGTTCCAGGGACCCAGTACTTC
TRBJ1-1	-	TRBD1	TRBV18	CASSPGGIEAFF	TGTGCCAGCTCGCCAGGGGGGATTGAAGCTTTCTTT